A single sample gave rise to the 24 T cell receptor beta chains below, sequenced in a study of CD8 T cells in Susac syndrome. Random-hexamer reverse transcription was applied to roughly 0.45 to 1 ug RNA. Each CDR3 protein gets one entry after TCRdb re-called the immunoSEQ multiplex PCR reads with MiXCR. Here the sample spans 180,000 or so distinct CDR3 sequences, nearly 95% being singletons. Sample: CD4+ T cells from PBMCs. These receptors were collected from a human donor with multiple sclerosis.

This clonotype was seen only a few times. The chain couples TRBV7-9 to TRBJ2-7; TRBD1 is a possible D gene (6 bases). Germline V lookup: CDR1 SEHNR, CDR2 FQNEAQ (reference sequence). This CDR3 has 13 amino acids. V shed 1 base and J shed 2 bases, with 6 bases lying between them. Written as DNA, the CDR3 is TGTGCCAGCAGCTTAGGGACAGCCTACGAGCAGTACTTC. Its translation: CASSLGTAYEQYF.

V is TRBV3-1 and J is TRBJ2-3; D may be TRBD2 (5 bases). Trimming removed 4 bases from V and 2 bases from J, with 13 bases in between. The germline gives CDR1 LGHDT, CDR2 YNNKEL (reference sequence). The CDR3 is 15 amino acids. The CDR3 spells CASSPGVSSTDTQYF. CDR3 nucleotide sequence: TGTGCCAGCAGCCCCGGGGTTAGCTCCACAGATACGCAGTATTTT.

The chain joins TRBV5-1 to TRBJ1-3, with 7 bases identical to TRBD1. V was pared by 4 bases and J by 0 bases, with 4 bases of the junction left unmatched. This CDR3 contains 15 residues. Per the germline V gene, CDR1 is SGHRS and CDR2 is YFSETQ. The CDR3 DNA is TGCGCCAGCAGCGAGGGACAGTCCTCTGGAAACACCATATATTTT. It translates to CASSEGQSSGNTIYF.

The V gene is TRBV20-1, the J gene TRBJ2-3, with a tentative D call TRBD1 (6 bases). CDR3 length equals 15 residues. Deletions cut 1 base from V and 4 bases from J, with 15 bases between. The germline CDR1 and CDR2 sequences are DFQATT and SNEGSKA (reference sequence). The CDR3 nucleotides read TGCAGTGCTAGAGGGGGGCCCTCCGGAGCAGATACGCAGTATTTT. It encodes CSARGGPSGADTQYF.

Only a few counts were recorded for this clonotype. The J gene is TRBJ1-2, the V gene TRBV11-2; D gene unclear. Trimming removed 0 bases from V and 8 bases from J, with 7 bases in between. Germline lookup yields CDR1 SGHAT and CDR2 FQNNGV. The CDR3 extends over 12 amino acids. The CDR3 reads CASSLEGSGYTF. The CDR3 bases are TGTGCCAGCAGCTTAGAAGGGTCCGGCTACACCTTC.

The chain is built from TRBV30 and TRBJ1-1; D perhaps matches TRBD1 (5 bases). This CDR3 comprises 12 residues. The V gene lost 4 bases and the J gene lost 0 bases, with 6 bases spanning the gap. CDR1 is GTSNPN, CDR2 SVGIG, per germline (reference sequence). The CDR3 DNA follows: TGTGCCTGGATAGGGGTGAACACTGAAGCTTTCTTT. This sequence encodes CAWIGVNTEAFF.

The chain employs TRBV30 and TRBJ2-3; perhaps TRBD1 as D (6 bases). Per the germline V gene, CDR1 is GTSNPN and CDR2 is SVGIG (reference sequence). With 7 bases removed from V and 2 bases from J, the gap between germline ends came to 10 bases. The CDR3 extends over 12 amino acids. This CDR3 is CALQGNTDTQYF. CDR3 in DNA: TGTGCCTTACAGGGAAACACAGATACGCAGTATTTT.

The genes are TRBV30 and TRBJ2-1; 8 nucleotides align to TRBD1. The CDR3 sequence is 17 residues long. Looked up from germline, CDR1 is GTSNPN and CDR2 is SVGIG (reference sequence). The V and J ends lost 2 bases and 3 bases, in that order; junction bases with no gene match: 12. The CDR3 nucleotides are TGTGCCTGGAGTCACGGGACAGGCGGACAATTCTACAATGAGCAGTTCTTC. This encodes CAWSHGTGGQFYNEQFF.

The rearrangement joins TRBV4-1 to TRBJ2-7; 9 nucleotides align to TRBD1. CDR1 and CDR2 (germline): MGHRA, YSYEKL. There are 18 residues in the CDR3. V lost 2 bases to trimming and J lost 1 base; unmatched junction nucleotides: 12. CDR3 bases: TGCGCCAGCAGCCAACTTCTAACCCGGGACAGGGAATCCTACGAGCAGTACTTC. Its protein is CASSQLLTRDRESYEQYF.

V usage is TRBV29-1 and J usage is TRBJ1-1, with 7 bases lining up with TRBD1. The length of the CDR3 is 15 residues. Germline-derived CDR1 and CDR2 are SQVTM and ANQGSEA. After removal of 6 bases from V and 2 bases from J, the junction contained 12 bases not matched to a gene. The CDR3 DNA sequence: TGCAGCGTGTCAAAAGGGACAGCGGGTAACACTGAAGCTTTCTTT. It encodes CSVSKGTAGNTEAFF. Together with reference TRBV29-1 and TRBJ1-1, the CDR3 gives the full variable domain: SAVISQKPSRDICQRGTSLTIQCQVDSQVTMMFWYRQQPGQSLTLIATANQGSEATYESGFVIDKFPISRPNLTFSTLTVSNMSPEDSSIYLCSVSKGTAGNTEAFFGQGTRLTVV.

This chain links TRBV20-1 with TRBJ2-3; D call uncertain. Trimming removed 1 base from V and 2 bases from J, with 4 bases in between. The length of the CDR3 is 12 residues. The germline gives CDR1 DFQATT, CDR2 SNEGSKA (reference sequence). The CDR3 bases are TGCAGTGCTAGAGTCAACACAGATACGCAGTATTTT. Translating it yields CSARVNTDTQYF.

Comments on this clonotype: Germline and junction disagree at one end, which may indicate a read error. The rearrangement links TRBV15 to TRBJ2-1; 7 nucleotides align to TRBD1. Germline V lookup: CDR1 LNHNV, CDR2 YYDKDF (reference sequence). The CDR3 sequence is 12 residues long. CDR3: CATSRDSGQWLF. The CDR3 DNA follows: TGTGCCACCAGCAGAGATTCGGGACAGTGGCTCTTC.

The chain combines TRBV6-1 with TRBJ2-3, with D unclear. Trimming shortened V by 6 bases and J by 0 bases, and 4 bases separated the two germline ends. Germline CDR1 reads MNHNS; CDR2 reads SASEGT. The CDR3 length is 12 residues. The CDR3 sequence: CASRDSTDTQYF. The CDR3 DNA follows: TGTGCCAGCAGGGACAGCACAGATACGCAGTATTTT.

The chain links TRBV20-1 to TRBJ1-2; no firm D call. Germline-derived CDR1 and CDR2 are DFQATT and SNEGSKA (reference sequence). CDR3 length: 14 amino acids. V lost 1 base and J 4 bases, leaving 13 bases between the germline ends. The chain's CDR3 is CSARAGGEVYGYTF. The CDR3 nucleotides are TGCAGTGCTAGAGCGGGTGGGGAGGTCTATGGCTACACCTTC.

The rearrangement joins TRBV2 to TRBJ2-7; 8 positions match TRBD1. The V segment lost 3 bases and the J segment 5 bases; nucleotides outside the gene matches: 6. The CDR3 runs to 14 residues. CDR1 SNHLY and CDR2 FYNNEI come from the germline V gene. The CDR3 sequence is CASSEDRVTNEQYF. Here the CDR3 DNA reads TGTGCCAGCAGTGAGGACAGGGTAACCAACGAGCAGTACTTC.

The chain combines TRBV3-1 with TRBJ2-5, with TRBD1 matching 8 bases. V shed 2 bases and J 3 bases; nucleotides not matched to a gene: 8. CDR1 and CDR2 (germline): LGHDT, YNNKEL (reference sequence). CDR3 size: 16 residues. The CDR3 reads CASSQPSRTGKETQYF. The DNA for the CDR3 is TGTGCCAGCAGCCAACCCTCCAGGACAGGGAAAGAGACCCAGTACTTC.

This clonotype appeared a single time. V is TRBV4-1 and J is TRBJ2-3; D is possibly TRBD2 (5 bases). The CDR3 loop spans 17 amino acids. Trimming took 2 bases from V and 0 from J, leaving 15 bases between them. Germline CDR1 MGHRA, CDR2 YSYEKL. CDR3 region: CASSQPRAGASTDTQYF. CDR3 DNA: TGCGCCAGCAGCCAACCTCGGGCGGGTGCTAGCACAGATACGCAGTATTTT.

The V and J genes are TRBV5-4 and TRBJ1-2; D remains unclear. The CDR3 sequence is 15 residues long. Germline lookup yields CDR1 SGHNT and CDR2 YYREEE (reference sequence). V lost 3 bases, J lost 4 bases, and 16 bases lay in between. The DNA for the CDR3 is TGTGCCAGCAGCTCGGTACCGTGGCAGCTCTATGGCTACACCTTC. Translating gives CASSSVPWQLYGYTF.

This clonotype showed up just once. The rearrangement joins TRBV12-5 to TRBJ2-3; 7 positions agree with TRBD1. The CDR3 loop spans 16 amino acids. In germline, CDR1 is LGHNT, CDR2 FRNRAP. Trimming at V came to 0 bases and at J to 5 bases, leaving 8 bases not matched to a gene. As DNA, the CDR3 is TGTGCTAGTGGTTTGGTGAGGGGGCTAGCTGAAGATACGCAGTATTTT. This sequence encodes CASGLVRGLAEDTQYF.

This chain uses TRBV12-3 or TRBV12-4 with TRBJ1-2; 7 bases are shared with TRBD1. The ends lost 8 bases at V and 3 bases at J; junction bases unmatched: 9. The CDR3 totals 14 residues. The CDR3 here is CASSTGSSDYGYTF. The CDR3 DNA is TGTGCCAGCTCGACAGGGTCCTCGGACTATGGCTACACCTTC.

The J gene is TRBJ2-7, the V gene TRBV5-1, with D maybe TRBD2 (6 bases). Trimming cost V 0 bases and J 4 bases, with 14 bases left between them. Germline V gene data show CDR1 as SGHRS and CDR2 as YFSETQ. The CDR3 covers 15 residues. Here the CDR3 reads CASSLADGRRYEQYF. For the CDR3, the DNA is TGCGCCAGCAGCTTGGCCGACGGGAGAAGATACGAGCAGTACTTC.

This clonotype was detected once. CDR3 in DNA: TGTGCCAGCTCACCGCCAGCGGGAGGGTCCGAGCAGTACTTC. The encoded protein is CASSPPAGGSEQYF. V is TRBV18 and J is TRBJ2-7; 10 bases match TRBD2. The CDR3 is 14 amino acids. The germline CDR1 and CDR2 sequences are KGHSH and LQKENI. V was clipped by 3 bases and J by 6 bases; unmatched bases: 5.

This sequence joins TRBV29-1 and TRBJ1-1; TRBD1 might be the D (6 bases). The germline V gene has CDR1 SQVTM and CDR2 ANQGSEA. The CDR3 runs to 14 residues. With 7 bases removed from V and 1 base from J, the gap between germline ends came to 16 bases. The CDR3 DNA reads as TGCAGCGCCACCAGGGGAGGGCCGAACACTGAAGCTTTCTTT. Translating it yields CSATRGGPNTEAFF.

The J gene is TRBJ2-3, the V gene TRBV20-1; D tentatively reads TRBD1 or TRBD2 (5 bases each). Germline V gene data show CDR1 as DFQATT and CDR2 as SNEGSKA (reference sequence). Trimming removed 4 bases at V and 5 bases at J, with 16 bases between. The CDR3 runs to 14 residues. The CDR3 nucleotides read TGCAGTGCTACGGACACTCGGAGCGGAGATACGCAGTATTTT. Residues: CSATDTRSGDTQYF.